Detailed here is one TCR beta chain. Other DNA sequences of this sample code for an identical CDR3. This sample was taken from a study of shared clonotypes between healthy human individuals. The CDR3 extends over 12 amino acids. Trimming pared 5 bases from V and 0 bases from J, leaving 4 bases between. The germline CDR1 and CDR2 sequences are SEHNR and FQNEAQ (reference sequence). Repertoires were generated with immunoSEQ multiplex PCR, while TCRdb's copy carries only in-frame clones and drops some. The sample records 450,000 to 500,000 clones, 70% to 80% being singletons. The TCR originated in a woman between 40 and 50 years old in good health. Some clones in this sample may be carry-over from other donors' samples. The chain carries TRBV7-9 and TRBJ1-1; D is undetermined. Sequenced sample: PBMCs. This CDR3 is CASSPLNTEAFF. The DNA of the CDR3 is TGTGCCAGCAGCCCTCTGAACACTGAAGCTTTCTTT. Based on the CDR3 plus reference TRBV7-9 and TRBJ1-1, the full variable domain is DTGVSQNPRHKITKRGQNVTFRCDPISEHNRLYWYRQTLGQGPEFLTYFQNEAQLEKSRLLSDRFSAERPKGSFSTLEIQRTEQGDSAMYLCASSPLNTEAFFGQGTRLTVV.